This T cell receptor (beta chain) was observed in a study of control samples from healthy donors and cancer patients. Only in-frame clones appear in the TCRdb table, and some are missing; sequencing was by immunoSEQ multiplex PCR. The sample lists 150,000 or so clones, just under 95% occurring once. The CDR3 has 17 residues. Looked up from germline, CDR1 is MDHEN and CDR2 is SYDVKM. The trim removed 5 bases at V and 6 bases at J, leaving 14 bases unmatched. The rearrangement joins TRBV28 to TRBJ2-4; 9 bases line up with TRBD1. Sequencing was performed on blood. The sequence came from a man between 18 and 29 years old in good health. CDR3 DNA: TGTGCCAGCAGTGGACAGGGGTCCCTCCGGGACACAAACATTCAGTACTTC. It translates to CASSGQGSLRDTNIQYF.